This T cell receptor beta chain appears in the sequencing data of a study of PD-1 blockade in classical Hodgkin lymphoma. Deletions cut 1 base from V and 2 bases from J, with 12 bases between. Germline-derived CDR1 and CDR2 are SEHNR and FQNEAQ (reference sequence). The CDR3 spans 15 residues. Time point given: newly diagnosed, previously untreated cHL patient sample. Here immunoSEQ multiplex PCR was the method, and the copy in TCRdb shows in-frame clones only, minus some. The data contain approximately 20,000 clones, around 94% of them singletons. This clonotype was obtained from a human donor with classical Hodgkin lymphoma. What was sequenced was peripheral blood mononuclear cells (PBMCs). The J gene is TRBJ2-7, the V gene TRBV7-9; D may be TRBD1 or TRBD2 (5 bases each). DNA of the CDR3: TGTGCCAGCAGCTTAGGGCGGGCAGGGCCCTACGAGCAGTACTTC. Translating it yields CASSLGRAGPYEQYF.